Sequencing of this TCR beta chain was carried out in a study of T cell responses to AZD1222 COVID-19 vaccine. Study-wide points: In the spike-specific TCR repertoire, nearly half reportedly target unmutated variant regions.

With respect to this clone: Antigen specificity is unknown.

Assay: immunoSEQ multiplex PCR; the TCRdb copy retains only in-frame clones and omits some. The table lists about 120,000 clones, more than 85% of them singletons, with roughly 4.5% in the top ten. The V end was cut by 0 bases, the J end by 1 base, with 9 bases between. This CDR3 is built from 15 residues. CDR1 is MNHNY and CDR2 is SVGAGI in the germline V gene (reference sequence). Sequenced here: peripheral blood, sampled on day 0 of AZD1222 vaccination. The receptor was isolated from an adult in good health. The gene calls are TRBV6-6 and TRBJ1-1; D gene uncertain. The CDR3 bases are TGTGCCAGCAGTTACTCGCCGGAGAGGAACACTGAAGCTTTCTTT. It is translated as CASSYSPERNTEAFF.